Listed below are T cell receptor beta chains from one sample, sequenced in a study of blood T cell repertoires in COVID-19. Some clones are missing from TCRdb's copy, which holds only in-frame ones; the method was immunoSEQ multiplex PCR. In the table there are some 72,000 clones, roughly 90% of which are singletons. The sequencing sample was made of peripheral blood. The receptors were gathered from a man aged 50-59 years with active COVID-19. Both conserved end residues are part of each CDR3. D genes are given only for firm matches. Only some rows state a clone size, as once, few, many or a class for expanded clones.

J gene,V gene,D gene,clone size,CDR3 DNA,CDR3 protein
TRBJ1-4,TRBV4-3,-,-,TGCGCCAGCAGCCAAGAGCGGTCCAGGGGTAAAGGCGAAAAACTGTTTTTT,CASSQERSRGKGEKLFF
TRBJ2-2,TRBV10-2,-,-,TGCGCCAGCAGCGGGGGAGCTAGGGTTAGGAACACCGGGGAGCTGTTTTTT,CASSGGARVRNTGELFF
TRBJ1-6,TRBV27,-,-,TGTGCCAGCAGTTCGGTTTCGTCCTATAATTCACCCCTCCACTTT,CASSSVSSYNSPLHF
TRBJ2-5,TRBV7-2,-,-,TGTGCCAGCAGCCCGCGGGCAAAAGGATGGACTGGCCAAGAGACCCAGTACTTC,CASSPRAKGWTGQETQYF
TRBJ1-3,TRBV5-5,-,few,TGTGCCAGCAGCTTGGATTCACAGTCTGGAAACACCATATATTTT,CASSLDSQSGNTIYF
TRBJ1-6,TRBV5-4,TRBD1,-,TGTGCCAGCAGCTCGGGGCACGACAGGGGGCTGGATTCACCCCTCCACTTT,CASSSGHDRGLDSPLHF
TRBJ2-7,TRBV5-1,-,-,TGCGCCAGCAGCTTTTCAGGTGAACAGCAGTACTTC,CASSFSGEQQYF
TRBJ1-4,TRBV27,-,-,TGTGCCAGCAGATCGGCTAATGAAAAACTGTTTTTT,CASRSANEKLFF
TRBJ2-5,TRBV28,-,-,TGTGCCAGCAGTTTCGATGCGGTTTTGGGTGTACCGATCCAAGAGACCCAGTACTTC,CASSFDAVLGVPIQETQYF
TRBJ2-3,TRBV12-3/TRBV12-4,-,-,TGTGCCAGCACCAAAACAGGGTATACGCAGTATTTT,CASTKTGYTQYF
TRBJ2-4,TRBV7-8,-,-,TGTGCCAGCAGAGAGCTAGCCAAAAACATTCAGTACTTC,CASRELAKNIQYF
TRBJ1-2,TRBV28,TRBD1,-,TGTGCCAGCAGCCCAATACAGGGGGCGGGAGGCTACACCTTC,CASSPIQGAGGYTF
TRBJ2-3,TRBV18,TRBD2,-,TGTGCCAGCTCACGCCCAGGACTAGCGGGGGCGGGTGAGGCAGATACGCAGTATTTT,CASSRPGLAGAGEADTQYF
TRBJ1-6,TRBV27,-,-,TGTGCCAGCACAGGGTCTTTAAATTCACCCCTCCACTTT,CASTGSLNSPLHF
TRBJ2-1,TRBV5-4,-,-,TGTGCCAGCAGCTTACGAAACAACAGGTTCAGCTCCTACAATGAGCAGTTCTTC,CASSLRNNRFSSYNEQFF
TRBJ1-1,TRBV28,-,-,TGTGCCAGCAGTTCGGCTGGCCAGGGTGCGCGTCTAGCTTTCTTT,CASSSAGQGARLAFF
TRBJ1-2,TRBV9,-,-,TGTGCCAGCAGCGACGGTTTGAGGGGGGGCGATGGCTACACCTTC,CASSDGLRGGDGYTF
TRBJ1-1,TRBV4-2,-,-,TGTGCCAGCAGCCAAGATGTTGCCAGGGGCGTGAATGGTGAAGCTTTCTTT,CASSQDVARGVNGEAFF
TRBJ2-7,TRBV11-2,-,-,TGTGCCAGCAGCTTAACAGGGTTTATTGTCGACGAGCAGTACTTC,CASSLTGFIVDEQYF
TRBJ2-3,TRBV3-1/TRBV3-2,TRBD2,-,TGTGCCAGCAGCCACTCAGCGGGAGGGGATACGCAGTATTTT,CASSHSAGGDTQYF
TRBJ2-7,TRBV7-8,-,-,TGTGCCAGCAGCTCCACTTCGGCAGGGGCGGTCGAGCAGTACTTC,CASSSTSAGAVEQYF
TRBJ1-1,TRBV30,TRBD1,-,TGTGCCTGGAGCGCCTCAACCGGGACAGGGTCCACTGAAGCTTTCTTT,CAWSASTGTGSTEAFF
TRBJ2-1,TRBV11-2,TRBD1,-,TGTGCCAGCAGCTTACGTTTTTCGGGACAGGGGGAGTATGAGCAGTTCTTC,CASSLRFSGQGEYEQFF
TRBJ2-3,TRBV18,TRBD2,-,TGTGCCAGCTCACCAGCACTAGCGGGCCGGGAGAATTCTTACTTCACAGATACGCAGTATTTT,CASSPALAGRENSYFTDTQYF
TRBJ1-4,TRBV7-9,-,-,TGTGCCAGCAGCCCATCGGTAAGGGGATCTAATGAAAAACTGTTTTTT,CASSPSVRGSNEKLFF
TRBJ2-2,TRBV2,TRBD1,many,TGTGCCAGCAGGCCAACAGGGGTCACCGGGGAGCTGTTTTTT,CASRPTGVTGELFF
TRBJ2-5,TRBV7-7,TRBD2,-,TGTGCCAGCAGCAGGGGACTAGCTAATAGGGAGACCCAGTACTTC,CASSRGLANRETQYF
TRBJ1-2,TRBV12-3/TRBV12-4,-,-,TGTGCCAGCAGTTTAGGACAGGTCTATGGCTACACCTTC,CASSLGQVYGYTF
TRBJ2-3,TRBV7-2,-,-,TGTGCCAGCAGCATCGGGAACAGTCGAAGCACAGATACGCAGTATTTT,CASSIGNSRSTDTQYF
TRBJ2-1,TRBV4-2,TRBD2,-,TGTGCCAGCAGCCAAAGGCTAGCGGGAGGCAATGAGCAGTTCTTC,CASSQRLAGGNEQFF
TRBJ1-5,TRBV15,-,few,TGTGCCACCAGCACTGGAGGTTGGTCGAGCAATCAGCCCCAGCATTTT,CATSTGGWSSNQPQHF
TRBJ2-3,TRBV7-2,-,-,TGTGCCAGCAGCGAACTCCCGGTGACTGATACGCAGTATTTT,CASSELPVTDTQYF
TRBJ1-2,TRBV4-2,TRBD1,-,TGTGCCAGCAGCCAAGAGGAAACGGGACAGCAAGGCTACACCTTC,CASSQEETGQQGYTF
TRBJ2-2,TRBV2,TRBD1,-,TGTGCCAGCAGCAGGGACAGGGGTACCGGGGAGCTGTTTTTT,CASSRDRGTGELFF
TRBJ2-1,TRBV4-1,-,few,TGCGCCAGCAGCCAAGAGGGCAGGGGGGTAGGCAATGAGCAGTTCTTC,CASSQEGRGVGNEQFF
TRBJ2-2,TRBV7-3,TRBD1,-,TGTGCCAGCAGCCCTACAGGGGGCATCGGGGAGCTGTTTTTT,CASSPTGGIGELFF
TRBJ1-2,TRBV18,-,-,TGTGCCAGCTCACCACAGAGTGAAATCAACTATGGCTACACCTTC,CASSPQSEINYGYTF
TRBJ1-1,TRBV28,-,-,TGTGCCAGCAGTTCCCCAACAGAAGCTTTCTTT,CASSSPTEAFF
TRBJ1-5,TRBV4-3,-,-,TGCGCCAGCAGCCAAGATTGGGGCAGGGTGGAGTGGCCCCAGCATTTT,CASSQDWGRVEWPQHF
TRBJ2-1,TRBV14,TRBD2,-,TGTGCCAGCAGCCAAGCCCTCGGGACTAGCGGTTACAATGAGCAGTTCTTC,CASSQALGTSGYNEQFF
TRBJ2-2,TRBV7-9,TRBD2,once,TGTGCCGGGGACCGCGGGGGACTGAACACCGGGGAGCTGTTTTTT,CAGDRGGLNTGELFF
TRBJ2-1,TRBV3-1/TRBV3-2,-,-,TGTGCCAGCAGCCGGTCCGGGGTACACAATGAGCAGTTCTTC,CASSRSGVHNEQFF
TRBJ2-1,TRBV6-4,TRBD2,few,TGTGCCAGCAGTGACTCCCATACTAGCGGGTATGAGCAGTTCTTC,CASSDSHTSGYEQFF
TRBJ2-7,TRBV6-2/TRBV6-3,-,-,TGTGCCAGCAGTAAAACTCTTCCCTACGAGCAGTACTTC,CASSKTLPYEQYF
TRBJ2-2,TRBV7-2,TRBD2,-,TGTGCCAGCAGCCCCCGGCGGGGGGGCGGCGACACCGGGGAGCTGTTTTTT,CASSPRRGGGDTGELFF
TRBJ2-7,TRBV2,-,-,TGTGCCAGCAGGTTGGGAGTTCTCTACGAGCAGTACTTC,CASRLGVLYEQYF
TRBJ1-2,TRBV25-1,TRBD1,-,TGTGCCAGCAGTGGGACAGGGCCATTCCAGGGAGGCTACACCTTC,CASSGTGPFQGGYTF
TRBJ1-1,TRBV7-3,-,-,TGTGCCAGCAGCTTAACTGTAGACACTGAAGCTTTCTTT,CASSLTVDTEAFF
TRBJ2-2,TRBV12-3/TRBV12-4,-,few,TGTGCCAGCAGTTCCTCTAAAATCGGGGAGCTGTTTTTT,CASSSSKIGELFF
TRBJ1-5,TRBV30,TRBD1,-,TGTGCCTGGAGACACAGGGGGCGAGGAAGGAATCAGCCCCAGCATTTT,CAWRHRGRGRNQPQHF
TRBJ2-3,TRBV28,TRBD2,-,TGTGCCAGCAGTTTACCTGGACTAGCGGGGGCCTCCAGCACAGATACGCAGTATTTT,CASSLPGLAGASSTDTQYF
TRBJ2-3,TRBV27,TRBD2,-,TGTGCCAGCAGTTTGACTAGCGGGAAGGCAGATACGCAGTATTTT,CASSLTSGKADTQYF
TRBJ2-1,TRBV18,-,-,TGTGCCAGCTCACGCGTTAGCGGACCTTCCTACAATGAGCAGTTCTTC,CASSRVSGPSYNEQFF
TRBJ1-2,TRBV7-2,-,-,TGTGCCAGCAGCTTAAATTGGGGGCCGAACTATGGCTACACCTTC,CASSLNWGPNYGYTF
TRBJ2-2,TRBV11-2,-,-,TGTGCCAGCACCTGGGGGAGAGGGGGGGCCACCGGGGAGCTGTTTTTT,CASTWGRGGATGELFF
TRBJ2-3,TRBV16,TRBD1,-,TGTGCCAGCAGCCAGGACAGGTCAGGCGCAGATACGCAGTATTTT,CASSQDRSGADTQYF
TRBJ1-4,TRBV6-5,-,-,TGTGCCAGCAGTCAGGGGCTTGCGAGTGAAAAACTGTTTTTT,CASSQGLASEKLFF
TRBJ2-5,TRBV12-3/TRBV12-4,-,-,TGTGCCAGCAGTCCCCAGATACAAGAGACCCAGTACTTC,CASSPQIQETQYF
TRBJ2-5,TRBV5-4,TRBD2,-,TGTGCCAGCAGCCTGACTAGCGGGAGAATGGGGACCCAGTACTTC,CASSLTSGRMGTQYF
TRBJ2-3,TRBV9,-,-,TGTGCCAGCAGCGTAGGTGGCGATACGCAGTATTTT,CASSVGGDTQYF